This TCR beta chain was found in a study of T cell changes during pregnancy in multiple sclerosis. Profiling relied on immunoSEQ multiplex PCR, and the TCRdb table lists in-frame clones only, not all of them. The sample lists fewer than 45,000 clones; about nine tenths were seen once. The sequence derives from a female donor with multiple sclerosis, enrolled in a pregnancy study. The source was CD4+ T cells from peripheral blood mononuclear cells, collected in the first trimester of pregnancy.

The CDR3 nucleotides read TGTGCCAGCAGCGAAAAGGGACTAGCGGGAGGTGGTACAGATACGCAGTATTTT. As protein: CASSEKGLAGGGTDTQYF. V gene TRBV7-9 combines with J gene TRBJ2-3, with TRBD2 matching over 15 bases. CDR1 and CDR2 from the germline V gene are SEHNR and FQNEAQ (reference sequence). This CDR3 spans 18 amino acids. Trimming took 5 bases from V and 3 from J; bases not matched to a gene: 9.